The text below deals with one T cell receptor (beta chain). This entry belongs to a study of neoadjuvant anti-PD-1 for oral cavity cancer. Profiling relied on immunoSEQ multiplex PCR, and the TCRdb table lists in-frame clones only, not all of them. The table lists roughly 14,000 clones, roughly 70% of them singletons. Specified time point: after neoadjuvant nivolumab, at surgical resection. The CDR3 runs 16 residues. Between the trimmed V and J ends, which lost 7 bases and 0 bases, there was a span of 18 bases. The germline V gene encodes CDR1 LNHDA and CDR2 SQIVND (reference sequence). The receptor was derived from a person between 40 and 79 years old with oral cavity squamous cell carcinoma. The sequencing used PBMCs, collected after nivolumab (anti-PD-1) treatment. The V gene is TRBV19, the J gene TRBJ1-1; D uncertain. The CDR3 DNA is TGTGCCAGTAAGGGCAGCTACGGAAGCATGAACACTGAAGCTTTCTTT. This sequence encodes CASKGSYGSMNTEAFF.